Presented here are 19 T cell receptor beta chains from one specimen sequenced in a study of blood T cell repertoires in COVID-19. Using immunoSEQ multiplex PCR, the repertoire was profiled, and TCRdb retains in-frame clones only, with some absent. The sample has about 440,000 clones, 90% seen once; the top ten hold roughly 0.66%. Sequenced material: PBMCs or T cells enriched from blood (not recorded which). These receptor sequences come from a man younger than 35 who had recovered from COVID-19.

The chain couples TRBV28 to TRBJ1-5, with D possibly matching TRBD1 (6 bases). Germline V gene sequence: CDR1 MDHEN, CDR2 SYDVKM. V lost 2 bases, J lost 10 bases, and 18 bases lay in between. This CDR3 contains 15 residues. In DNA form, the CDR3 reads TGTGCCAGCAGTTTAGGACGGGGGGCGTGGGCACCCCAGCATTTT. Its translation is CASSLGRGAWAPQHF.

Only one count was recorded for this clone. DNA of the CDR3: TGCGCCAGCAGCCTATCTAGCGGGACGAAAGAGACCCAGTACTTC. Its protein product is CASSLSSGTKETQYF. This sequence joins TRBV5-1 and TRBJ2-5, with 9 bases identical to TRBD2. CDR1 is SGHRS, CDR2 YFSETQ, per germline. The CDR3 is made up of 15 amino acids. Trimming cost V 4 bases and J 3 bases; bases outside gene matches: 7.

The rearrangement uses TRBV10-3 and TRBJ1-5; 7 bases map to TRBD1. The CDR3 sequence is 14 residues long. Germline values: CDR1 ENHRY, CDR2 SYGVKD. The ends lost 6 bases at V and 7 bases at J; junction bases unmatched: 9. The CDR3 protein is CAISVDRVGQPQHF. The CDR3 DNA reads TGTGCCATCAGCGTTGACAGGGTGGGCCAGCCCCAGCATTTT.

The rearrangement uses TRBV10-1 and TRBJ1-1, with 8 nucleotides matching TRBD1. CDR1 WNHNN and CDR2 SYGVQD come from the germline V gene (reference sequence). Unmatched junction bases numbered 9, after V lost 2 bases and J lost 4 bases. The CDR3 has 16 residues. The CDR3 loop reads CASSEDRGGSATEAFF. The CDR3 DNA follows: TGCGCCAGCAGTGAGGACAGGGGCGGATCGGCCACTGAAGCTTTCTTT.

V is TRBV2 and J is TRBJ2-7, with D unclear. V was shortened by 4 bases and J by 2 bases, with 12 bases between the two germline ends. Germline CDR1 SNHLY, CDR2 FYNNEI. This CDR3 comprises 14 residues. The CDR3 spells CASSVPPEAYEQYF. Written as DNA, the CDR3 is TGTGCCAGCAGTGTCCCCCCCGAGGCCTACGAGCAGTACTTC.

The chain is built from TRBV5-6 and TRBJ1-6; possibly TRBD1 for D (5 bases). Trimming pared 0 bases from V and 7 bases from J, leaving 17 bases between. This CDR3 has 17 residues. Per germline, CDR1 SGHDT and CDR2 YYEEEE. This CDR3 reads CASSLGLGGLVNSPLHF. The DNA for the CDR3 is TGTGCCAGCAGCTTGGGCCTTGGGGGGTTAGTAAATTCACCCCTCCACTTT.

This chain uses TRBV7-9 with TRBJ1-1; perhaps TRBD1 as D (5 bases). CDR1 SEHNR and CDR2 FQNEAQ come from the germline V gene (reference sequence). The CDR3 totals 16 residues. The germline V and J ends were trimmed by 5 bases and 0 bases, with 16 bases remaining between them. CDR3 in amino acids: CASSPYPKTVNTEAFF. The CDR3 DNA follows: TGTGCCAGCAGCCCCTACCCCAAGACAGTGAACACTGAAGCTTTCTTT.

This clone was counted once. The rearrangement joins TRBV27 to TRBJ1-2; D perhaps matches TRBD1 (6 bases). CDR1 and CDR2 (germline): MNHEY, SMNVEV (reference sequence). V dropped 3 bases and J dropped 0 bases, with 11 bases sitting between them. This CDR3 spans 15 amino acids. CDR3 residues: CASSFLKGANYGYTF. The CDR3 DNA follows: TGTGCCAGCAGTTTTTTGAAGGGGGCTAACTATGGCTACACCTTC.

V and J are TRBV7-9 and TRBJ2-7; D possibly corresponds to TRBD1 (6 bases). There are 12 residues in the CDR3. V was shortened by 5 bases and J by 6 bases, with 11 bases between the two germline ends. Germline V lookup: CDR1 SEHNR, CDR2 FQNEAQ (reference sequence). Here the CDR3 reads CASSPGALEQYF. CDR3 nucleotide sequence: TGTGCCAGCAGCCCAGGGGCCCTCGAGCAGTACTTC.

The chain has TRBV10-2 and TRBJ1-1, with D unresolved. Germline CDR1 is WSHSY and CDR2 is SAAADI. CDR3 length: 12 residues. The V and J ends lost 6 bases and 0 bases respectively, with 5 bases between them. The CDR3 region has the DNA TGCGCCAGCAGGGCAGTGAACACTGAAGCTTTCTTT. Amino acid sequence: CASRAVNTEAFF.

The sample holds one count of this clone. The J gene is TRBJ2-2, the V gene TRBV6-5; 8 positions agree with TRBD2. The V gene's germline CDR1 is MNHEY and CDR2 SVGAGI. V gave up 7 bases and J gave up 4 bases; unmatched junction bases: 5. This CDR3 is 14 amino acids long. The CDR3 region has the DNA TGTGCCAGCACCGTCGGGAGGGCCACCGGGGAGCTGTTTTTT. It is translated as CASTVGRATGELFF.

The DNA for the CDR3 is TGTGCCAGCAGCCAAGACGGTCCTGGGACAGGGGTCTACGAGCAGTACTTC. It is translated as CASSQDGPGTGVYEQYF. This rearrangement joins TRBV3-1 (or the pseudogene TRBV3-2) to TRBJ2-7, with 10 bases aligning to TRBD1. Looked up from germline, CDR1 is LGHDT and CDR2 is YNNKEL (reference sequence). This CDR3 has 17 amino acids. V dropped 0 bases and J dropped 3; count of bases not matched to a gene: 8.

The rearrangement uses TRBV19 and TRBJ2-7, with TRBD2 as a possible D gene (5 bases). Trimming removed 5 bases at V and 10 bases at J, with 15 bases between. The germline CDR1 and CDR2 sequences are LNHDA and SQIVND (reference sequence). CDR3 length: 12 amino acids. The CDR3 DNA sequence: TGTGCCAGTAGTCCCCAAGGAGGATCTCAGTACTTC. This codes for CASSPQGGSQYF.

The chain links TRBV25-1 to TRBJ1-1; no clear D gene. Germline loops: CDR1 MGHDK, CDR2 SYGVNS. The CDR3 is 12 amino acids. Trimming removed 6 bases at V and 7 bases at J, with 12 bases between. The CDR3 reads CASSQRRDEAFF. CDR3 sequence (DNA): TGTGCCAGCAGCCAACGGCGGGATGAAGCTTTCTTT.

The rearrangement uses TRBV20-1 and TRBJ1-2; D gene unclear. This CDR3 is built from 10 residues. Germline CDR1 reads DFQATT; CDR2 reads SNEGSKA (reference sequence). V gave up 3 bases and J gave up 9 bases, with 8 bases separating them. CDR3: CSASRESYTF. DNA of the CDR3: TGCAGTGCTAGTCGGGAGAGCTACACCTTC.

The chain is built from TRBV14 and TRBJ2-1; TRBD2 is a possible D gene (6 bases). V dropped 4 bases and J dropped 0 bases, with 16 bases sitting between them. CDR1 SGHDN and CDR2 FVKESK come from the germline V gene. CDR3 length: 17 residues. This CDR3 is CASSRVVGDSSYNEQFF. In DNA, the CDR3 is TGTGCCAGCAGCCGCGTAGTAGGGGACTCCTCCTACAATGAGCAGTTCTTC.

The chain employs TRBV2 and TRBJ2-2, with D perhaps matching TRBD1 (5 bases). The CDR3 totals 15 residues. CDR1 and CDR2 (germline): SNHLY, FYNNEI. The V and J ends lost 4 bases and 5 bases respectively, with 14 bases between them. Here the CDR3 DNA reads TGTGCCAGCAGTGTCAAAGGGGCGTGGACCGGGGAGCTGTTTTTT. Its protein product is CASSVKGAWTGELFF.

CDR3 coding DNA: TGTGCCAGCAGCTCAAGATGGGCGGGCGCAAATGAAAAACTGTTTTTT. Its translation: CASSSRWAGANEKLFF. The genes are TRBV7-9 and TRBJ1-4; D is unresolved. With 4 bases removed from V and 5 bases from J, the gap between germline ends came to 17 bases. CDR3 size: 16 residues. The germline V gene encodes CDR1 SEHNR and CDR2 FQNEAQ (reference sequence).

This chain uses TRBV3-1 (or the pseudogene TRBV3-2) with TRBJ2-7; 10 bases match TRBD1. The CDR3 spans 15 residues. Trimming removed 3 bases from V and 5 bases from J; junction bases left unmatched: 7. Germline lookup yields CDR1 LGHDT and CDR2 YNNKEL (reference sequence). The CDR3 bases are TGTGCCAGCAGCCAGCGGGACAGGGGTCTCCACGAGCAGTACTTC. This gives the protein CASSQRDRGLHEQYF.